The sample holds many counts of the clone carrying this T cell receptor (beta chain). As yet, its antigen is unknown. J was trimmed by 1 base and V by 4 bases; bases with no gene match: 4. This CDR3 comprises 15 residues. Germline CDR1 reads SGHRS; CDR2 reads YFSETQ. Unsorted libraries were prepared from 2 million PBMCs that had been stored at -80 C. The sample originates from a study of neurological immune-mediated disorders. Study-level results: Among expanded clones, no CDR3 amino acid sequences were shared across subjects, a pattern suggesting private repertoires in all groups. In HTLV-1-associated myelopathy, TCR clonal expansion was greatest, whereas multiple sclerosis had the least, falling below healthy controls.

Synthesis of cDNA was performed by 5'RACE using 10-nucleotide random UMIs. TCRdb reanalysed the 5' RACE reads using MiXCR and keeps one entry per CDR3 protein. Of some 46,000 distinct CDR3 sequences in the sample, about a tenth were seen once. This receptor was identified in a man aged 65-85 years with HTLV-1-associated myelopathy (HAM/TSP). The chain couples TRBV5-1 to TRBJ1-1; 10 bases align to TRBD1. Sequencing was done on a sample of PBMCs. The CDR3 coding sequence is TGCGCCAGCAGCCGGGGGACAGGGGAGAACACTGAAGCTTTCTTT. Encoded protein: CASSRGTGENTEAFF.